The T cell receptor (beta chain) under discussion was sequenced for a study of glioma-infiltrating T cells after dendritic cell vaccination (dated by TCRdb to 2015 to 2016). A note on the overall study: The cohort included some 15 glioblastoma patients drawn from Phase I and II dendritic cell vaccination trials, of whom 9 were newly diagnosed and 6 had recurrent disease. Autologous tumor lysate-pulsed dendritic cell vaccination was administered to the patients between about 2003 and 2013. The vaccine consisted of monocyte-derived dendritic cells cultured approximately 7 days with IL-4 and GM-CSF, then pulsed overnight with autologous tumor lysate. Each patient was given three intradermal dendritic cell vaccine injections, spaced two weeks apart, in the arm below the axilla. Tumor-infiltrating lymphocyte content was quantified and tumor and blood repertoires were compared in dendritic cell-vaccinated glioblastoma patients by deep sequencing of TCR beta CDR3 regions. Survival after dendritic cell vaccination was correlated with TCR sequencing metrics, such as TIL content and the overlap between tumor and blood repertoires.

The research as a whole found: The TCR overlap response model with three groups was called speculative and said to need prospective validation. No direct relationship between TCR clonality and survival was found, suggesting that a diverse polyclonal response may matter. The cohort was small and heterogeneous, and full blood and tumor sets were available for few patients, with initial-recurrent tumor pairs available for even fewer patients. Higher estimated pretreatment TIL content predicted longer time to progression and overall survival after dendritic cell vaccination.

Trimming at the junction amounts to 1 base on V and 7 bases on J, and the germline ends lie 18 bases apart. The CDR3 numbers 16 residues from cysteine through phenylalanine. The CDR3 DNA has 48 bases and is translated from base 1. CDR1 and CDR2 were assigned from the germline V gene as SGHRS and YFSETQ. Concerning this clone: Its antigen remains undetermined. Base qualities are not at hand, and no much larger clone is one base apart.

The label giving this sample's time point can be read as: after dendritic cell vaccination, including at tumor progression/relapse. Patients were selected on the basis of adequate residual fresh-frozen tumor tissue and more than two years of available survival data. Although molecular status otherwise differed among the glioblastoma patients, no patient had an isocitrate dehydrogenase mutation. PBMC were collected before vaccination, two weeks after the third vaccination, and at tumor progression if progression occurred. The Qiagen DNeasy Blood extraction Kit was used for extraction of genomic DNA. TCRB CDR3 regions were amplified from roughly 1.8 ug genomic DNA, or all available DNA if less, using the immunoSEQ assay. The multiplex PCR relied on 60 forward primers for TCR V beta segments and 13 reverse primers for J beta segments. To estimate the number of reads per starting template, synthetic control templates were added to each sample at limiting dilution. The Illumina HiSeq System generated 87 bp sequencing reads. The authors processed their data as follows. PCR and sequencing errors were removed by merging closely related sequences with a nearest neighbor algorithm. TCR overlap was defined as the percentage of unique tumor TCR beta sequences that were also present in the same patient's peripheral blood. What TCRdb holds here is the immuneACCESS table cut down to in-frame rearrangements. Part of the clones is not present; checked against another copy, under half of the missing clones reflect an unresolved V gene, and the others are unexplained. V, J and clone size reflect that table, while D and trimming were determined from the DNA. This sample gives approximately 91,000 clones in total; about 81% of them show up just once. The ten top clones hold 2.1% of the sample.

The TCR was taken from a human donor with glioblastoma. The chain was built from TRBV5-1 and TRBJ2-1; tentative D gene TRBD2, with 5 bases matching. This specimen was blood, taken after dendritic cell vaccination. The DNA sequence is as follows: TGCGCCAGCAGCTTGCCTGGACTTCCCGGTACTAATGAGCAGTTCTTC. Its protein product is CASSLPGLPGTNEQFF.